This TCR beta chain comes out of a study of naive and memory T cell subsets. Study-level points and caveats: TCR counts from RNA may reflect activation-linked expression changes. Especially in CD8 cells, naive repertoires contained a few larger clonotypes, possibly CD45RA-re-expressing memory cells.

This clonotype was seen a few times. Its antigen remains unidentified. An equimolar mix of two oligonucleotides served as the beta constant-region primer for TRBC1 and TRBC2. Nested alpha and beta constant-region primers with the SP2 primer drove four PCR rounds on ligated cDNA. TCRdb re-called the UMI-ligation and nested PCR reads with MiXCR, one entry per CDR3 protein. Among 98,000 or so distinct CDR3 sequences listed, 11% were seen once. The CDR3 sequence is 16 residues long. Germline CDR1 SGHAT, CDR2 FQDESV (reference sequence). Deletions cut 5 bases from V and 8 bases from J, with 22 bases between.

This TCR was sampled from a human donor in good health. Input material: naive CD4+ T cells from blood. The J gene is TRBJ2-1, the V gene TRBV11-1, with D perhaps TRBD1 (7 bases). This CDR3 reads CASSLGGAQQGDEQFF. CDR3 in DNA: TGTGCCAGCAGCCTGGGCGGGGCCCAGCAGGGGGATGAGCAGTTCTTC.